This TCR beta chain originates from a study of blood T cell repertoires in COVID-19. Enrollees, about 18 to 89 years old, lived in roughly 24 US areas. Allocation to cohorts depended on clinical history reported by the participants. Here immunoSEQ multiplex PCR was the method, and the copy in TCRdb shows in-frame clones only, minus some. The sample lists about 370,000 clones, approximately 93% occurring once. Trimming cost V 0 bases and J 8 bases, with 13 bases left between them. CDR3 size: 13 residues. Germline CDR1 is GTSNPN and CDR2 is SVGIG (reference sequence). The receptor comes from a middle-aged woman who had been exposed to COVID-19. The specimen sequenced was PBMCs or T cells enriched from blood (not recorded which). The chain has TRBV30 and TRBJ1-2; D gene uncertain. The CDR3 reads CAWSVSEGMGYTF. CDR3 nucleotides: TGTGCCTGGAGTGTATCTGAGGGAATGGGCTACACCTTC. Using reference TRBV30 and TRBJ1-2 for the parts outside the CDR3, the full variable domain is SQTIHQWPATLVQPVGSPLSLECTVEGTSNPNLYWYRQAAGRGLQLLFYSVGIGQISSEVPQNLSASRPQDRQFILSSKKLLLSDSGFYLCAWSVSEGMGYTFGSGTRLTVV.